One and the same sample provided the 9 T cell receptor beta chains below, sequenced in a study of cytomegalovirus exposure and HLA in healthy donors. PCR primers comprised 60 Vbeta and 13 Jbeta primers. Using immunoSEQ multiplex PCR, the repertoire was profiled, and TCRdb retains in-frame clones only, with some absent. The table includes 150,000 to 200,000 clones, about 90% detected once. Sequenced sample: PBMCs. The receptors were sampled from a girl in the first two years of life in good health and CMV-seronegative.

V gene TRBV9 combines with J gene TRBJ2-5; 14 positions match TRBD2. This CDR3 has 18 residues. Germline assignment: CDR1 SGDLS and CDR2 YYNGEE. V was pared by 0 bases and J by 5 bases, with 9 bases of the junction left unmatched. The CDR3 DNA is TGTGCCAGCAGCGTAGATGCGAGACTAGCGGGGGGGCTCGAGACCCAGTACTTC. It yields the protein CASSVDARLAGGLETQYF.

The CDR3 loop is CASRRGDNEKLFF. The CDR3 DNA reads TGTGCCAGCCGCAGGGGGGATAATGAAAAACTGTTTTTT. The rearrangement joins TRBV2 to TRBJ1-4, with 7 positions matching TRBD1. The germline V gene encodes CDR1 SNHLY and CDR2 FYNNEI. There are 13 residues in the CDR3. Losses at the gene ends were 8 bases for V and 4 bases for J; bases not matched to a gene: 4.

The chain uses TRBV5-1 and TRBJ2-5, with TRBD2 matching 7 bases. Trimming removed 4 bases from V and 0 bases from J; junction bases left unmatched: 3. This CDR3 region has 14 residues. Germline V gene sequence: CDR1 SGHRS, CDR2 YFSETQ. The CDR3 is CASSNLADQETQYF. CDR3 DNA: TGCGCCAGCAGCAATCTAGCGGACCAAGAGACCCAGTACTTC.

The chain is built from TRBV9 and TRBJ1-2; 10 positions agree with TRBD1. The CDR3 spans 15 residues. Per the germline V gene, CDR1 is SGDLS and CDR2 is YYNGEE. Trimming removed 3 bases from V and 4 bases from J; junction bases left unmatched: 6. The CDR3 sequence is CASSEGDRGGYGYTF. The CDR3 coding sequence is TGTGCCAGCAGCGAGGGGGACAGGGGTGGCTATGGCTACACCTTC.

The rearrangement links TRBV11-2 to TRBJ2-7; 8 nucleotides agree with TRBD1. CDR1 is SGHAT and CDR2 is FQNNGV in the germline V gene. Unmatched junction bases numbered 9, after V lost 4 bases and J lost 4 bases. This CDR3 is 15 amino acids long. The CDR3 DNA is TGTGCCAGCAGCTATGGGACAGGCGGGGCGTACGAGCAGTACTTC. Translated: CASSYGTGGAYEQYF.

This chain uses TRBV5-1 with TRBJ1-2; 9 bases are a match to TRBD1. Germline lookup yields CDR1 SGHRS and CDR2 YFSETQ. V lost 4 bases, J lost 8 bases, and 9 bases stayed unmatched. The CDR3 totals 14 residues. The CDR3 loop is CASSGSTGGWGYTF. The DNA of the CDR3 is TGCGCCAGCAGCGGTAGCACAGGGGGCTGGGGCTACACCTTC. Variable domain in full (rest from reference TRBV5-1 and TRBJ1-2): KAGVTQTPRYLIKTRGQQVTLSCSPISGHRSVSWYQQTPGQGLQFLFEYFSETQRNKGNFPGRFSGRQFSNSRSEMNVSTLELGDSALYLCASSGSTGGWGYTFGSGTRLTVV.

The chain has TRBV2 and TRBJ2-7, with 7 nucleotides matching TRBD2. V was clipped by 4 bases and J by 3 bases; unmatched bases: 6. The V gene's germline CDR1 is SNHLY and CDR2 FYNNEI. The CDR3 has 14 residues. The CDR3 DNA is TGTGCCAGCAGTGTAACCGGGGGGAGCTACGAGCAGTACTTC. It is translated as CASSVTGGSYEQYF.

The gene calls are TRBV5-1 and TRBJ2-1; 9 bases agree with TRBD2. The J segment lost 0 bases and the V segment lost 7 bases, leaving 8 bases of the junction unmatched. The CDR3 totals 16 residues. Germline V gene data show CDR1 as SGHRS and CDR2 as YFSETQ. CDR3 bases: TGCGCCAGCGGATTAGCGGGAGCCCCCTCCTACAATGAGCAGTTCTTC. Protein: CASGLAGAPSYNEQFF.

The chain employs TRBV29-1 and TRBJ1-4; 7 bases match TRBD1. V lost 6 bases and J lost 6; bases outside the gene matches: 4. This CDR3 region has 12 residues. Germline CDR1 and CDR2: SQVTM and ANQGSEA. The CDR3 sequence: CSVRGRHEKLFF. The CDR3 DNA reads as TGCAGCGTGAGGGGGCGGCATGAAAAACTGTTTTTT.